These 2 T cell receptor beta chains were all obtained from the same sample, sequenced in a study of radiation and T cells in renal cell carcinoma. The table came from immunoSEQ multiplex PCR; TCRdb's copy has only in-frame clones and leaves some out. The table shows 120,000 to 150,000 clones, with 70% to 90% occurring only once. Stated time point: baseline pretreatment blood. Treatment: 15 Gy SBRT to primary tumor, nephrectomy 4 weeks later. This material consisted of blood, taken from a patient whose treatment included radiotherapy and nephrectomy. All receptors come from a woman between 45 and 65 years old with renal cell carcinoma.

V gene TRBV23-1 combines with J gene TRBJ2-7, with D unclear. TRBV23-1 qualifies as an ORF whose function is uncertain. The CDR3 runs 15 residues. V was shortened by 4 bases and J by 1 base, with 14 bases between the two germline ends. CDR3 nucleotides: TGCGCCAGCAGTCTTAGAGGCCCCAAATCCTACGAGCAGTACTTC. Amino acid sequence: CASSLRGPKSYEQYF.

Concerning this clone: At one end, the junction sequence differs from germline, possibly due to a read error. The V call is TRBV25-1, the J call TRBJ2-5, with 7 bases aligning to TRBD2. Per germline, CDR1 MGHDK and CDR2 SYGVNS. The CDR3 consists of 12 residues. In DNA form, the CDR3 reads TGTGCCAGGAGTGGGGAGGGAGAGACCCAGTACTTC. This translates into CARSGEGETQYF.